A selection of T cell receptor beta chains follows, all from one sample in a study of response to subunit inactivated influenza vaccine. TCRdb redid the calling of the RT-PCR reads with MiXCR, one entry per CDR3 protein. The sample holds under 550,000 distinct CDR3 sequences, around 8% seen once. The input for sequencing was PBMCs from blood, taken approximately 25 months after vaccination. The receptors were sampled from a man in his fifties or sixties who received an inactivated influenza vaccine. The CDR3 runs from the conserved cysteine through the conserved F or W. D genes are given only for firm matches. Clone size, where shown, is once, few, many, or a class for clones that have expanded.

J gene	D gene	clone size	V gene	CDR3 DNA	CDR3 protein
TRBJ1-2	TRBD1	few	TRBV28	TGTGCCAGCAGCCCACCTCCCGGGACAGGGGGAGACTATGGCTACACCTTC	CASSPPPGTGGDYGYTF
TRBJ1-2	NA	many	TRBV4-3	TGCGCCAGCAGCCAAGAATTGGGGGACTATGGCTACACCTTC	CASSQELGDYGYTF
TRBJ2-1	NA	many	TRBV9	TGTGCCAGCAGCGTAGCCGGGACTTCCTACAATGAGCAGTTCTTC	CASSVAGTSYNEQFF
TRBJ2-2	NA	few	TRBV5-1	TGCGCCAGCACCATCATAGCTCAGAACACCGGGGAGCTGTTTTTT	CASTIIAQNTGELFF
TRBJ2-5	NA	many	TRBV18	TGCGCCAGCAGCCCCGGGACACAAGAGACCCAGTACTTC	CASSPGTQETQYF
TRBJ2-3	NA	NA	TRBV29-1	TGCAGCGTTTTGGGTCCTCTCACAGATACGCAGTATTTT	CSVLGPLTDTQYF
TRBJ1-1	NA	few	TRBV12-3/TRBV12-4	TGTGCCAGCAGTTTAACAGTGTTGAACACTGAAGCTTTCTTT	CASSLTVLNTEAFF
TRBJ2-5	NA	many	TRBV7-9	TGTGCCAGCAGCTCAGGACGGGCCCTTGGGGAGACCCAGTACTTC	CASSSGRALGETQYF
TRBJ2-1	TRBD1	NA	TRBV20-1	TGCAGTGCTAACTCCCCGGGACAGGGGGCATATGAGCAGTTCTTC	CSANSPGQGAYEQFF
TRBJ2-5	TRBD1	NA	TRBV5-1	TGCGCCAGCAGCTGGGGCAGGGGGCGTGAAGAGACCCAGTACTTC	CASSWGRGREETQYF
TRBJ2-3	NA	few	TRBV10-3	TGTGCCATCCAGGGTTCAGATACGCAGTATTTT	CAIQGSDTQYF
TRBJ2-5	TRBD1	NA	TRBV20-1	TGCAGTGCTACATCGACAGGGGGACCCCAAGAGACCCAGTACTTC	CSATSTGGPQETQYF
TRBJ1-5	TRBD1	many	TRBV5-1	TGCGCCAGCAGCTCCGGGACAGGGCGCAATCAGCCCCAGCATTTT	CASSSGTGRNQPQHF
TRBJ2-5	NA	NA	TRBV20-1	TGCAGTGCTCCCCCTCCGGGGGGCAGAGAGACCCAGTACTTC	CSAPPPGGRETQYF
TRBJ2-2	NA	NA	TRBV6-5	TGTGCCAGCAGTTACTCGGGGGTGAGAGGCGGGGAGCTGTTTTTT	CASSYSGVRGGELFF
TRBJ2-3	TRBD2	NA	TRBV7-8	TGTGCCAGCAGCTTGGGTAGCGGGGGGGAGGGAGATACGCAGTATTTT	CASSLGSGGEGDTQYF
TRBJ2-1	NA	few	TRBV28	TGTGCCAGCAGTTCCCCCGGACTCGTCGGTTACAATGAGCAGTTCTTC	CASSSPGLVGYNEQFF
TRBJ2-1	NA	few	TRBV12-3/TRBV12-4	TGTGCCAGCAGTTTCTTCTCGGGGGGCCCCTACAATGAGCAGTTCTTC	CASSFFSGGPYNEQFF